Sequencing of this TCR beta chain was carried out in a study of identical twins (dated by TCRdb to 2016 to 2018). Study-level background: To test whether fetal clonotypes persist, the study used deep sequencing on TCR alpha and beta repertoires from monozygotic twins, unrelated adults of various ages, and cord blood. To rule out contamination, the twin experiments were replicated at different times with different library preparation protocols. Points the paper makes about the study in general: Compared with coincidental sharing between unrelated individuals, out-of-frame TCR alpha sequences shared between twins showed an excess of sequences with low generation probability. In monozygotic twins, recombination models systematically underestimated out-of-frame TCR alpha sharing, but the models matched the sharing seen between unrelated individuals. Because the same donors could not be followed over many years, the conclusions relied on cross-sectional statistical analysis. Zero-insertion analyses could be partly confounded by invariant T cells such as MAIT and iNKT, although diverse VJ usage argued against such confounding for most clonotypes. A weaker excess of twin sharing was found in beta out-of-frame sequences because the signal-to-noise ratio was lowered by fewer shared sequences. Fewer insertions were carried by abundant cord blood beta clonotypes, a similar but weaker trend appeared in young adult naive repertoires, and no such trend appeared in memory repertoires.

Library prep was done by 5' RACE. The sample was run on an Illumina HiSeq 2000. Template switching introduced a universal primer binding site; the final cDNA contained a unique molecular identifier, enabling accurate counting of TCR cDNA molecules. First-strand cDNA for TCR alpha and beta chains was synthesized from specific primers in the conserved constant-segment region. Each cDNA library was double barcoded, with a SMART-Mk sample barcode plus Illumina barcodes, to control for contamination. TruSeq adapter sequences and Illumina sample barcodes were added in two successive PCR steps. Sequencing of the TCR alpha and beta cDNA libraries was done on the Illumina HiSeq platform using custom primers. Per the source publication's procedure: Raw reads were processed with MiGEC to extract unique molecular identifiers, and MiXCR was used to determine CDR3 positions. For each individual, recombination models were inferred using an EM algorithm with the repgenHMM and IGoR tools. The analysis of shared clonotypes was done with the tcR package in R, with sharing normalized by the product of cloneset sizes. To study raw recombination free of thymic and clonal selection effects, out-of-frame nonproductive sequences were analyzed. TCRdb ran its own pipeline on the public reads, namely fastp trimming at Q25 and MiXCR clone calling, and kept in-frame beta chains. Here each entry gathers all rows of one CDR3 protein and keeps the most common genes and DNA. None of the V and J calls come from the authors' own analysis; TCRdb made them. The sample data list 500,000 to 550,000 distinct CDR3 sequences, and less than 25% of these were observed just once. The top ten clones comprise around 0.91% of the sample.

From its cysteine to its phenylalanine, the CDR3 spans 15 amino acids. Here the CDR3 DNA is all that survives: 45 bases in frame from base 1. The CDR1 and CDR2 encoded by the germline V gene are MNHNS and SASEGT. The junction carries 20 bases between V and J, which are trimmed by 6 bases and 8 bases respectively. All donors were healthy Caucasians. Three pairs of female monozygotic twins, all aged roughly 18 to 29 years, were included in the twin cohort. CD4+ and CD8+ T cell populations were isolated with positive isolation kits from Invitrogen. About this clonotype: No antigen is known for it. No clone much larger than this one lies a single base away; base qualities are absent.

These same records also appear under a second study, on T cells expressing NK-cell markers. According to the second study: In sorted CD3+CD56+NKG2C+, CD3+CD56+NKG2C- and CD3+CD56-NKG2C+ T-cell subsets from several donors, TCR beta-chain repertoires were profiled. Of the eight sequenced donors, seven were found to be HCMV-seropositive and one was found to be HCMV-seronegative. To restrict sorting to alphabetaTCR-expressing T cells, an anti-gammadeltaTCR antibody was added in several experiments. In over 5 donors, the dominant CD3+CD56+NKG2C+ clonotypes were among the top 10 CD8+ clonotypes and accounted for about 1.0-7.0% of CD8+ T cells. Those dominant clonotypes were again the most abundant among CD3+CD56-NKG2C+ cells in a handful of donors, at roughly 28.3-65%. It remained unclear whether the expanded NKG2C-expressing T cell clones were specific for HCMV antigens. All eight donors whose samples were sequenced were randomly selected healthy volunteers, three of them men and five women. HCMV-specific IgG was detected in serum with a commercial ELISA kit to determine HCMV serostatus. MIGEC was used to demultiplex reads and group the reads by UMI, and MiTCR was used to assemble and quantify clonotypes. To exclude erroneous sequences, only TCR cDNA sequences supported by at least two reads were retained. The tcR package was used for downstream repertoire analysis, with clonotypes matched between fractions based on CDR3 nucleotide sequence plus V segment. VDJmatch was used to annotate antigen specificity against VDJdb, with one amino acid substitution in CDR3 allowed.

Material: CD4+ T cells sorted from blood. The V gene is TRBV6-1 and the J gene is TRBJ2-4, with the D call tentatively TRBD1 or TRBD2, each fitting 5 bases. The source is a woman between 18 and 30 years old in good health. The CDR3 region reads CASRGTPARTDIQYF. At the DNA level, the sequence is TGTGCCAGCAGAGGGACCCCGGCTAGGACGGACATTCAGTACTTC.